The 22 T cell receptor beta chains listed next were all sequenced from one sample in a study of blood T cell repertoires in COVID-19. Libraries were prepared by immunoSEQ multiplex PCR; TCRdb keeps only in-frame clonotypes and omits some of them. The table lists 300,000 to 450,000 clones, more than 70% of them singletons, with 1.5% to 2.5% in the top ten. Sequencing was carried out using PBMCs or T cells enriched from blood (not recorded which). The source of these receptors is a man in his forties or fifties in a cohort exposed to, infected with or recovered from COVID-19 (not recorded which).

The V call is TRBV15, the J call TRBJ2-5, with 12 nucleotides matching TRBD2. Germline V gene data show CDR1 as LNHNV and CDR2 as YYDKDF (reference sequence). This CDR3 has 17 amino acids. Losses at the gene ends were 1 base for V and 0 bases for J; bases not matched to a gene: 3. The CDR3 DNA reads TGTGCCACCAGCAGAGCACTAGCGGGAGGTAACCAAGAGACCCAGTACTTC. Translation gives CATSRALAGGNQETQYF.

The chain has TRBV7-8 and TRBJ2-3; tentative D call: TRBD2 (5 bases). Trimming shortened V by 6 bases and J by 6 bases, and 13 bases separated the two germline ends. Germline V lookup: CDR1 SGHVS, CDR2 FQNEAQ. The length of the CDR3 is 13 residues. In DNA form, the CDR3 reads TGTGCCAGCAGTATACTTATAGCGGATACGCAGTATTTT. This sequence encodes CASSILIADTQYF.

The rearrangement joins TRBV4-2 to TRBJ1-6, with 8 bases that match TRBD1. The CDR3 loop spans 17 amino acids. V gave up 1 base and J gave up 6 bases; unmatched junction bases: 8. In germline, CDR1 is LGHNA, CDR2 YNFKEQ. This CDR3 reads CASSQATGAVGNSPLHF. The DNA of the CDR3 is TGTGCCAGCAGCCAAGCGACAGGGGCGGTGGGTAATTCACCCCTCCACTTT.

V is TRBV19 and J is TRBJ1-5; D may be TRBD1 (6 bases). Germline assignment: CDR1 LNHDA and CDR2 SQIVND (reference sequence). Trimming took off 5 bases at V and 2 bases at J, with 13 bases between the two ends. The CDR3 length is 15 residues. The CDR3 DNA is TGTGCCAGTAGTCCAAGACAGGTAGGCAATCAGCCCCAGCATTTT. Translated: CASSPRQVGNQPQHF.

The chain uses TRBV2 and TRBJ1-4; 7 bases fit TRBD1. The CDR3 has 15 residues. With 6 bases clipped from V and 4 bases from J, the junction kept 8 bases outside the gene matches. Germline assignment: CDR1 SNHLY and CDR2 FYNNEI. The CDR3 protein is CASRSQGVDNEKLFF. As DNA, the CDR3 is TGTGCCAGCAGGTCCCAGGGGGTCGATAATGAAAAACTGTTTTTT.

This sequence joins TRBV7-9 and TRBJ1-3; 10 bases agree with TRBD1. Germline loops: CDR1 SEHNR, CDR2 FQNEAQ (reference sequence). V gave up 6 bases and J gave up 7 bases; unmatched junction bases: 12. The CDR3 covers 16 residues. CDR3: CASSYGPGQGRNTIYF. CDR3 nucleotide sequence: TGTGCCAGCAGTTATGGTCCGGGACAGGGGAGGAACACCATATATTTT.

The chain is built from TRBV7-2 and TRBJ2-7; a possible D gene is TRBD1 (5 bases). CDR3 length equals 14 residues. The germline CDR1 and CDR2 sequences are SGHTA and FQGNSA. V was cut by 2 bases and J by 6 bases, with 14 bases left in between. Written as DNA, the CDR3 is TGTGCCAGCAGCTTATATCAGGCCCAGGGCGAGCAGTACTTC. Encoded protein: CASSLYQAQGEQYF.

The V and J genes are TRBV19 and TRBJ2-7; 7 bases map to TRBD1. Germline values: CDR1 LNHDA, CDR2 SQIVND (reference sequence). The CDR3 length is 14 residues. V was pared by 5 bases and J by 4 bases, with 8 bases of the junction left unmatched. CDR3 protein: CASSDRDRLYEQYF. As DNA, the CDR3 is TGTGCCAGTAGTGACCGGGACAGACTATACGAGCAGTACTTC.

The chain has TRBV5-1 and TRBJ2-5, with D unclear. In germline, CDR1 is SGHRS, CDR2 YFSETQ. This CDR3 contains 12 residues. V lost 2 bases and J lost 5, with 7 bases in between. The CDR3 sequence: CASSFMRETQYF. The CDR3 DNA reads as TGCGCCAGCAGCTTCATGAGGGAGACCCAGTACTTC.

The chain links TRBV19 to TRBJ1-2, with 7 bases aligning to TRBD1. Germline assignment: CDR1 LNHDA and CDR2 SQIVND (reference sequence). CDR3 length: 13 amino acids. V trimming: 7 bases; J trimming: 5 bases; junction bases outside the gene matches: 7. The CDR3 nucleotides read TGTGCCAGTATCGGGGGACAGATATATGGCTACACCTTC. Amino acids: CASIGGQIYGYTF. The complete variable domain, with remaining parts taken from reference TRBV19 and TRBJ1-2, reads DGGITQSPKYLFRKEGQNVTLSCEQNLNHDAMYWYRQDPGQGLRLIYYSQIVNDFQKGDIAEGYSVSREKKESFPLTVTSAQKNPTAFYLCASIGGQIYGYTFGSGTRLTVV.

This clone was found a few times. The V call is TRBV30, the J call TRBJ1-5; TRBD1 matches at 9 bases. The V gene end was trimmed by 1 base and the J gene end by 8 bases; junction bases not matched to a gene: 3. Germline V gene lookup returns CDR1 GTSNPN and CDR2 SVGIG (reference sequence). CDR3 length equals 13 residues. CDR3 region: CAWSGDREKPQHF. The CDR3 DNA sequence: TGTGCCTGGAGTGGGGACAGGGAGAAGCCCCAGCATTTT.

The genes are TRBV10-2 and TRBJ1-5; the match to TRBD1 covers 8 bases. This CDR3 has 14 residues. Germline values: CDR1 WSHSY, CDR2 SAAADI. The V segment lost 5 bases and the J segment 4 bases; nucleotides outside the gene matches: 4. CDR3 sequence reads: CASSLDRGNQPQHF. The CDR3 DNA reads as TGCGCCAGCAGTCTCGACAGGGGAAATCAGCCCCAGCATTTT.

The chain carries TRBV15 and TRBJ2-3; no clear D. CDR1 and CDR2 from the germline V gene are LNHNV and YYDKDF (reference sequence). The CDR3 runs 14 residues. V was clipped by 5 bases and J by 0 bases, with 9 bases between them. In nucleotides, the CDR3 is TGTGCCACCAGCCGCGGCGCTAGCACAGATACGCAGTATTTT. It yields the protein CATSRGASTDTQYF.

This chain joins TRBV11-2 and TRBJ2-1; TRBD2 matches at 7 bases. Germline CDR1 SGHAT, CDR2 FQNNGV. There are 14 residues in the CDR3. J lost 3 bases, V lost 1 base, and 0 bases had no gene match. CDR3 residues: CASSLGGSYNEQFF. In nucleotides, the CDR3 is TGTGCCAGCAGCTTAGGCGGGAGCTACAATGAGCAGTTCTTC.

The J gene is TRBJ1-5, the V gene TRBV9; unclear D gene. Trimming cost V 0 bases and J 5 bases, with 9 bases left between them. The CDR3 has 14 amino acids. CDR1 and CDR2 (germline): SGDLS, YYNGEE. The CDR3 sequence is CASSVGSRYQPQHF. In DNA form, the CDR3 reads TGTGCCAGCAGCGTAGGTTCCCGGTATCAGCCCCAGCATTTT.

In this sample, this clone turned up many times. The CDR3 reads CASSELNRGFNQPQHF. CDR3 coding DNA: TGTGCCAGCAGTGAACTTAACAGGGGGTTCAATCAGCCCCAGCATTTT. This chain connects TRBV6-1 to TRBJ1-5; 8 bases are a match to TRBD1. Per germline, CDR1 MNHNS and CDR2 SASEGT. CDR3 length: 16 amino acids. V dropped 2 bases and J dropped 3; count of bases not matched to a gene: 6.

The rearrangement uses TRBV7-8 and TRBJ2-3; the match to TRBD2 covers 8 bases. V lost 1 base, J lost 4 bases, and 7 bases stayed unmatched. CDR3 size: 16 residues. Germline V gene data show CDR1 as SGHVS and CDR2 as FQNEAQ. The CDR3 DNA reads TGTGCCAGCAGCTTAGTGCCAGCGGGAGTAGCAGATACGCAGTATTTT. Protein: CASSLVPAGVADTQYF.

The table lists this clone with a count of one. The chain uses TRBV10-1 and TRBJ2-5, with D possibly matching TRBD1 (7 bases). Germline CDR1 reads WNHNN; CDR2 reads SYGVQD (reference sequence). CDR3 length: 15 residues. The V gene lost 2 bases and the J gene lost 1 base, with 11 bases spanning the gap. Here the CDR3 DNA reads TGCGCCAGCAGTGAGGTCCAGGGGGGCCAAGAGACCCAGTACTTC. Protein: CASSEVQGGQETQYF.

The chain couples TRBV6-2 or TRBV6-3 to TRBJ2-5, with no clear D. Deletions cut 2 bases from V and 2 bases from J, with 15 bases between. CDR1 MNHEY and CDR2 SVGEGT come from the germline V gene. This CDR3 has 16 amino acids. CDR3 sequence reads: CASSYGGLQTQETQYF. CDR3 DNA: TGTGCCAGCAGTTACGGTGGTCTCCAGACACAAGAGACCCAGTACTTC.

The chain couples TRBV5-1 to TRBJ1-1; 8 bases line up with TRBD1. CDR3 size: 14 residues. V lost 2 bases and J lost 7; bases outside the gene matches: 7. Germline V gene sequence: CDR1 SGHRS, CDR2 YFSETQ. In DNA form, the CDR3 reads TGCGCCAGCAGCTTCCAACAGGGGGGTGGTGAAGCTTTCTTT. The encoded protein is CASSFQQGGGEAFF. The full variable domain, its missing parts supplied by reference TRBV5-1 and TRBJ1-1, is KAGVTQTPRYLIKTRGQQVTLSCSPISGHRSVSWYQQTPGQGLQFLFEYFSETQRNKGNFPGRFSGRQFSNSRSEMNVSTLELGDSALYLCASSFQQGGGEAFFGQGTRLTVV.

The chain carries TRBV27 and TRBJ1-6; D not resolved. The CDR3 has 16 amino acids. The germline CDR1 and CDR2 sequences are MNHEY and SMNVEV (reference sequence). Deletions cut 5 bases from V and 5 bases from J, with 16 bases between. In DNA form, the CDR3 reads TGTGCCAGCAGTACAGTACGGAACAGAGATAATTCACCCCTCCACTTT. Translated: CASSTVRNRDNSPLHF.

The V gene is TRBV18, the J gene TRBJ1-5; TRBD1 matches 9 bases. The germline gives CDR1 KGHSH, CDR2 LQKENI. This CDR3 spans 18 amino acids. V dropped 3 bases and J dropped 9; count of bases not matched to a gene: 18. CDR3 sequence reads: CASSPITVTGGVELPQHF. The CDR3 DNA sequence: TGTGCCAGCTCACCCATTACGGTGACAGGGGGAGTAGAATTGCCCCAGCATTTT.